The rows below give T cell receptor beta chains drawn from one sample of a study of T cell repertoires in cytomegalovirus infection. One entry per CDR3 protein results from TCRdb running MiXCR on the reads. The sample comprises approximately 290,000 distinct CDR3 sequences, about 25% of which are singletons, and 11% to 15% rests with the top ten. The material sequenced was PBMCs. The receptors were gathered from a human donor in good health (CMV status not recorded). Some clones in this sample may be carry-over from other donors' samples. Each CDR3 is given with its conserved first and last residue. A D gene is named only where the DNA matches it firmly. Not every row has a clone size; where given, it reads once, few, many or a size class.

TRBJ2-7	many	TRBV7-2	NA	CASSLDYYTYEQYF	TGTGCCAGCAGCTTAGACTACTATACCTACGAGCAGTACTTC
TRBJ1-5	many	TRBV28	NA	CASSLVGSDQPQHF	TGTGCCAGCAGTTTAGTTGGGTCGGATCAGCCCCAGCATTTT
TRBJ2-7	many	TRBV7-2	NA	CASSLADFYEQYF	TGTGCCAGCAGCTTAGCAGATTTCTACGAGCAGTACTTC
TRBJ2-7	few	TRBV15	TRBD2	CATSRPTGTSGTYEQYF	TGTGCCACCAGCAGACCTACTGGGACTAGCGGGACCTACGAGCAGTACTTC
TRBJ2-5	few	TRBV4-1	NA	CASSPDPSEETQYF	TGCGCCAGCAGTCCTGACCCTAGCGAGGAGACCCAGTACTTC
TRBJ2-1	few	TRBV7-2	TRBD2	CASTPRRGGGPSYNEQFF	TGTGCCAGCACTCCGCGACGGGGGGGGGGCCCCTCCTACAATGAGCAGTTCTTC
TRBJ1-4	NA	TRBV28	TRBD1	CAISGQGYATNEKLFF	TGTGCCATATCTGGACAGGGCTACGCAACTAATGAAAAACTGTTTTTT
TRBJ2-4	NA	TRBV7-2	TRBD2	CASSLVGAGTSLTKNIQYF	TGTGCCAGCAGCTTAGTAGGGGCCGGGACTAGCTTAACCAAAAACATTCAGTACTTC
TRBJ2-5	many	TRBV7-6	TRBD1	CASSLGGTGRRETQYF	TGTGCCAGCAGCTTAGGGGGGACAGGGAGGCGAGAGACCCAGTACTTC
TRBJ1-5	NA	TRBV6-1	NA	CASSRTPDRTQPQHF	TGTGCCAGCAGTCGAACCCCAGACCGCACTCAGCCCCAGCATTTT
TRBJ2-7	few	TRBV28	NA	CASKGDGEQYF	TGTGCCAGCAAAGGGGATGGCGAGCAGTACTTC
TRBJ2-2	many	TRBV7-2	TRBD2	CASSRPPTSGTGELFF	TGTGCCAGCAGCCGACCTCCGACTAGCGGGACCGGGGAGCTGTTTTTT
TRBJ2-3	NA	TRBV20-1	NA	CSASRALLRTDTQYF	TGCAGTGCCAGCCGGGCCCTACTACGCACAGATACGCAGTATTTT
TRBJ2-7	many	TRBV7-2	TRBD2	CASSLLAGGPYEQYF	TGTGCCAGCAGCCTACTAGCGGGAGGGCCGTACGAGCAGTACTTC
TRBJ2-5	many	TRBV7-6	NA	CASSEALGQYF	TGTGCCAGCAGCGAAGCCCTGGGCCAGTACTTC
TRBJ2-7	many	TRBV6-1	NA	CASSPYPPGLSSYEQYF	TGTGCCAGCAGTCCCTACCCGCCGGGGCTGTCCTCCTACGAGCAGTACTTC
TRBJ2-3	few	TRBV7-4	TRBD2	CASSPDSGGRRGTQYF	TGTGCCAGCAGCCCAGACAGCGGGGGTCGTCGGGGGACGCAGTATTTT